Each of the 10 T cell receptor beta chains below was sequenced from the same sample in a study of T cells in localized non-small cell lung cancer (dated by TCRdb to 2020 to 2022). Libraries were prepared through the immunoSEQ multiplex PCR assay. TCRdb holds this immuneACCESS table with in-frame rearrangements only. Some clones are missing; in checked studies, unresolved V genes explain under half, and the rest has no known cause. The sample has more than 2,500 clones on record, around 25% of them singletons. Of the sample, around 12% falls within the top ten clones. Material: lung tumor tissue, obtained before any cancer treatment. The receptors originated from a male donor aged 60 or older with stage II lung adenocarcinoma.

In this sample, this clone turned up a few times. The chain combines TRBV30 with TRBJ1-3, with TRBD1 matching 8 bases. This CDR3 region has 15 residues. The junction had 7 bases not matched to a gene; V was cut back by 2 bases and J by 4 bases. Germline values: CDR1 GTSNPN, CDR2 SVGIG (reference sequence). The CDR3 spells CAWSTQGAAGNTIYF. In DNA form, the CDR3 reads TGTGCCTGGAGTACCCAGGGGGCTGCGGGAAACACCATATATTTT.

The J gene is TRBJ2-3, the V gene TRBV15, with 10 bases aligning to TRBD1. The CDR3 totals 16 residues. Losses at the gene ends were 2 bases for V and 4 bases for J; bases not matched to a gene: 6. In germline, CDR1 is LNHNV, CDR2 YYDKDF (reference sequence). CDR3 sequence reads: CATSRTRDRGADTQYF. The CDR3 DNA reads as TGTGCCACCAGCAGAACCCGGGACAGGGGCGCAGATACGCAGTATTTT.

This clone was picked up a small number of times. The chain has TRBV11-3 and TRBJ2-7, with 9 bases matching TRBD2. The CDR3 contains 15 residues. The germline V gene encodes CDR1 SGHNT and CDR2 YENEEA. V lost 5 bases, J lost 5 bases, and 10 bases stayed unmatched. The CDR3 sequence: CASSPRGAGGHEQYF. The CDR3, as DNA: TGTGCCAGCAGCCCGCGAGGAGCGGGGGGCCACGAGCAGTACTTC. The full variable domain, its missing parts supplied by reference TRBV11-3 and TRBJ2-7, is EAGVVQSPRYKIIEKKQPVAFWCNPISGHNTLYWYLQNLGQGPELLIRYENEEAVDDSQLPKDRFSAERLKGVDSTLKIQPAELGDSAVYLCASSPRGAGGHEQYFGPGTRLTVT.

This clone is medium-sized in the sample. The rearrangement joins TRBV11-3 to TRBJ1-4; D not resolved. The germline gives CDR1 SGHNT, CDR2 YENEEA. Trimming left V 1 base short and J 1 base short, with 7 bases between. The CDR3 runs 15 residues. CDR3 sequence (DNA): TGTGCCAGCAGCTTAGGACGTGGAACTAATGAAAAACTGTTTTTT. It translates to CASSLGRGTNEKLFF.

In this sample, this clone turned up once. The rearrangement joins TRBV5-1 to TRBJ2-2; TRBD1 aligns across 10 bases. Germline V CDR1 and CDR2: SGHRS, YFSETQ. The CDR3 length is 16 residues. V shed 4 bases and J 5 bases; nucleotides not matched to a gene: 8. The CDR3 coding sequence is TGCGCCAGCAGCCAAGGACAGGGGGAGGGAACCGGGGAGCTGTTTTTT. This codes for CASSQGQGEGTGELFF.

The CDR3 coding sequence is TGTGCCAGCTCACCGCCGACAGGGCGGTATGGCTACACCTTC. Translated, it gives CASSPPTGRYGYTF. The chain uses TRBV18 and TRBJ1-2, with 7 bases fitting TRBD1. Germline V CDR1 and CDR2: KGHSH, LQKENI. J gave up 5 bases and V 3 bases, and 6 bases lay outside the gene matches. This CDR3 has 14 residues.

This clone was seen a handful of times. The J gene is TRBJ1-2, the V gene TRBV6-8; 8 nucleotides line up with TRBD1. CDR3 length equals 14 residues. The trim removed 5 bases at V and 4 bases at J, leaving 6 bases unmatched. CDR1 is MNHGY, CDR2 SAAAGT, per germline. The CDR3 DNA is TGTGCCAGCAGTGTGGGGGGACAGGTCTATGGCTACACCTTC. Translating gives CASSVGGQVYGYTF.

The chain links TRBV25-1 to TRBJ2-2, with D unresolved. Germline assignment: CDR1 MGHDK and CDR2 SYGVNS. The CDR3 consists of 13 residues. Trimming shortened V by 2 bases and J by 1 base, and 2 bases separated the two germline ends. CDR3: CASSEENTGELFF. The CDR3 bases are TGTGCCAGCAGTGAAGAGAACACCGGGGAGCTGTTTTTT.

The CDR3 bases are TGTGCCATCAGTGAGGGGGGGAAAACAGATACGCAGTATTTT. Translating it yields CAISEGGKTDTQYF. The chain couples TRBV10-3 to TRBJ2-3, with D perhaps TRBD2 (6 bases). V lost 2 bases and J 3 bases, leaving 9 bases between the germline ends. The CDR3 loop spans 14 amino acids. CDR1 is ENHRY, CDR2 SYGVKD, per germline.

The chain couples TRBV6-8 to TRBJ2-1; D gene ambiguous. The CDR3 consists of 14 residues. Germline CDR1 reads MNHGY; CDR2 reads SAAAGT. The ends were cut back, 5 bases at V and 6 bases at J, with 14 bases in the middle. CDR3 residues: CASSAQVNGNEQFF. In nucleotides, the CDR3 is TGTGCCAGCAGTGCCCAGGTGAACGGCAATGAGCAGTTCTTC.